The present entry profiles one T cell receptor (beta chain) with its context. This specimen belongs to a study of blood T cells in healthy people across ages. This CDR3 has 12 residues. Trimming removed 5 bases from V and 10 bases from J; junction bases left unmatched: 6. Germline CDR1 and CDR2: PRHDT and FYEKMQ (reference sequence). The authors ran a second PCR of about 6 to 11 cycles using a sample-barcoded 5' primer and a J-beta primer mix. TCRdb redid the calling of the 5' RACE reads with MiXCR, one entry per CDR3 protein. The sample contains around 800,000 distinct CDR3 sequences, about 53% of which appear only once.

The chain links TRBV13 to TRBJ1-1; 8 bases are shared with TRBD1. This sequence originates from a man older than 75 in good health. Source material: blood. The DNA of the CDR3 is TGTGCCAGCAGCCTGACCGGGACAGGAGCTTTCTTT. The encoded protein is CASSLTGTGAFF.